A single sample is the source of the 11 T cell receptor beta chains below, sequenced in a study of response to subunit inactivated influenza vaccine. TCRdb processed the RT-PCR reads anew with MiXCR; each CDR3 protein has one entry. This sample has 630,000 or so distinct CDR3 sequences, with 15% to 17% found just once. Here the sequenced sample was PBMCs from blood, taken 12 days after vaccination. Receptor source: a man aged 45 to 65 who received an inactivated influenza vaccine.

The chain recombines TRBV6-6 with TRBJ2-2; D unresolved. Germline values: CDR1 MNHNY, CDR2 SVGAGI (reference sequence). V was pared by 7 bases and J by 9 bases, with 15 bases between. The CDR3 has 13 residues. CDR3 region: CASKSFMGRELFF. The CDR3 DNA sequence: TGTGCCAGCAAGTCTTTCATGGGCCGGGAGCTGTTTTTT.

The chain links TRBV30 to TRBJ2-5; weak D call: TRBD1 (5 bases). CDR1 and CDR2 (germline): GTSNPN, SVGIG (reference sequence). The CDR3 runs 13 residues. V was cut by 7 bases and J by 2 bases, with 14 bases left in between. CDR3 sequence reads: CASSAGRQETQYF. The CDR3 bases are TGTGCCTCATCGGCAGGGCGACAAGAGACCCAGTACTTC.

This clonotype was recorded a few times. The rearrangement joins TRBV24-1 to TRBJ2-3; D uncertain. Germline lookup yields CDR1 KGHDR and CDR2 SFDVKD. This CDR3 spans 13 amino acids. V lost 5 bases and J 0 bases, leaving 5 bases between the germline ends. The CDR3 region has the DNA TGTGCCACCAGTGCCCCTAGCACAGATACGCAGTATTTT. This gives the protein CATSAPSTDTQYF.

In nucleotides, the CDR3 is TGCGCCAGCAGCCGCGACCTGACAGGTTCTTGGGAGCAGTACTTC. As protein: CASSRDLTGSWEQYF. This chain uses TRBV4-3 with TRBJ2-7, with D possibly being TRBD1 (6 bases). V shed 4 bases and J shed 7 bases, with 20 bases lying between them. The germline gives CDR1 LGHNA, CDR2 YSLEER. There are 15 residues in the CDR3.

The chain has TRBV3-1 and TRBJ2-3; D gene ambiguous. This CDR3 comprises 15 residues. Deletions cut 0 bases from V and 0 bases from J, with 7 bases between. CDR1 LGHDT and CDR2 YNNKEL come from the germline V gene (reference sequence). In DNA form, the CDR3 reads TGTGCCAGCAGCCAAGATCCCGCTAGCACAGATACGCAGTATTTT. Protein product: CASSQDPASTDTQYF.

This chain uses TRBV12-3 or TRBV12-4 with TRBJ1-2, with D possibly matching TRBD1 (5 bases). The CDR3 loop spans 15 amino acids. V was pared by 0 bases and J by 4 bases, with 12 bases between. CDR3 loop: CASSLAPRGTYGYTF. CDR3 coding DNA: TGTGCCAGCAGTTTAGCTCCTAGAGGGACCTATGGCTACACCTTC.

V gene TRBV12-3 or TRBV12-4 combines with J gene TRBJ2-3; D possibly corresponds to TRBD2 (6 bases). Deletions cut 4 bases from V and 3 bases from J, with 8 bases between. CDR3 length equals 13 residues. This CDR3 is CASSCGKTDTQYF. The CDR3 DNA reads TGTGCCAGCAGTTGCGGGAAAACAGATACGCAGTATTTT.

This clonotype has more than one count but fewer than ten. V gene TRBV20-1 combines with J gene TRBJ1-2; no clear D gene. The CDR3 covers 14 residues. V lost 3 bases and J lost 7, with 18 bases in between. Germline CDR1 and CDR2: DFQATT and SNEGSKA (reference sequence). The CDR3 nucleotides read TGCAGTGCTAGCTCCCGAGGGCGGGAGAGTGGCTACACCTTC. Translated: CSASSRGRESGYTF.

Ten or more counts support this clonotype. CDR3 sequence reads: CASSFWGRGGIQYF. CDR3 DNA sequence: TGTGCCAGCAGTTTTTGGGGCAGGGGGGGCATTCAGTACTTC. This sequence joins TRBV28 and TRBJ2-4; D is perhaps TRBD1 or TRBD2 (7 bases each). Trimming stripped 3 bases from V and 9 bases from J, with 15 bases between. The CDR3 has 14 amino acids. Looked up from germline, CDR1 is MDHEN and CDR2 is SYDVKM.

There are a few counts of this clonotype. The chain combines TRBV24-1 with TRBJ2-2; D is unresolved. This CDR3 contains 15 residues. Germline assignment: CDR1 KGHDR and CDR2 SFDVKD. Trimming took off 1 base at V and 0 bases at J, with 5 bases between the two ends. CDR3: CATSDFRANTGELFF. The DNA for the CDR3 is TGTGCCACCAGTGATTTCCGGGCGAACACCGGGGAGCTGTTTTTT.

This chain joins TRBV3-1 and TRBJ2-1; weak D call: TRBD2 (6 bases). Per the germline V gene, CDR1 is LGHDT and CDR2 is YNNKEL (reference sequence). V was pared by 4 bases and J by 12 bases, with 16 bases between. The CDR3 totals 13 residues. The chain's CDR3 is CASSRGTSGGQFF. The CDR3 region has the DNA TGTGCCAGCAGCCGGGGGACTTCCGGCGGGCAGTTCTTC.